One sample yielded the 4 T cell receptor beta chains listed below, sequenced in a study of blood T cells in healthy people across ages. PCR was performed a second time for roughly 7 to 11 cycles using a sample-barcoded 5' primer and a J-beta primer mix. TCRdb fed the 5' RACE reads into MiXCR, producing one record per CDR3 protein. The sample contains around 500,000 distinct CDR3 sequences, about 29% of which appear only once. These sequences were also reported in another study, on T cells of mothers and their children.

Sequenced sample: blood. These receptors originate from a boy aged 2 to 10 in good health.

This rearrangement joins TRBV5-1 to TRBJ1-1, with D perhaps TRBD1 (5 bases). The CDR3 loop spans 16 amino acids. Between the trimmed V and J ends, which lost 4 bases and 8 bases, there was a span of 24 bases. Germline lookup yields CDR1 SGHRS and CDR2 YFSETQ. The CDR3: CASSPYPERDWGEAFF. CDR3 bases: TGCGCCAGCAGCCCCTATCCGGAGAGGGATTGGGGCGAAGCTTTCTTT.

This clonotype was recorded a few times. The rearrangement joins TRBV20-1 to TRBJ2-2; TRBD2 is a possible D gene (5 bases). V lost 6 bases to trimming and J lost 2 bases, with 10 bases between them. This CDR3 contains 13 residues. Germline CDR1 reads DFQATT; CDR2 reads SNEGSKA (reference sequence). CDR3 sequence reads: CSAASRNTGELFF. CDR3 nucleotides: TGCAGTGCAGCTAGCAGAAACACCGGGGAGCTGTTTTTT.

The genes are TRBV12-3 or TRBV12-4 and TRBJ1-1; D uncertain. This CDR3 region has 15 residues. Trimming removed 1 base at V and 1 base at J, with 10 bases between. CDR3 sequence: CASSLVYSRNTEAFF. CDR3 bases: TGTGCCAGCAGTTTAGTGTACAGTCGGAACACTGAAGCTTTCTTT.

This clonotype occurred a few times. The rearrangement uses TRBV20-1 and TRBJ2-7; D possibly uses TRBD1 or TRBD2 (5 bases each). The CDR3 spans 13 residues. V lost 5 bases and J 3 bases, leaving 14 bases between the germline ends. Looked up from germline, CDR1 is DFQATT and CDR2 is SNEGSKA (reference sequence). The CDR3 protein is CSASPRDGYEQYF. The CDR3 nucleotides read TGCAGTGCTTCTCCTCGGGACGGCTACGAGCAGTACTTC.